Described below is a single T cell receptor (beta chain) sequence and its context. Antigen unknown. This specimen comes from a study of T cell responses to AZD1222 COVID-19 vaccine. At the level of the study: Both about-4-week and about-12-week second-dose recipients were combined. Findings of the study overall: Without day 14 samples, only post-peak T cell repertoires were studied.

The protocol was immunoSEQ multiplex PCR, while the TCRdb copy is restricted to in-frame clones and leaves out a portion. The sample yields some 120,000 clones, approximately 91% seen once. The origin of this receptor is an adult in good health. Sequences were derived from peripheral blood, sampled on day 0 of AZD1222 vaccination.

The CDR3 region is CASSLGTGGLGQPQHF. The CDR3 bases are TGTGCCAGCAGTTTAGGGACAGGGGGACTGGGTCAGCCCCAGCATTTT. This chain joins TRBV27 and TRBJ1-5, with TRBD1 matching over 11 bases. Germline CDR1 MNHEY, CDR2 SMNVEV (reference sequence). This CDR3 is built from 16 residues. V shed 2 bases and J 6 bases; nucleotides not matched to a gene: 6.